This T cell receptor beta chain was observed in a study of OX40 agonist ivuxolimab in advanced cancers. Germline V gives CDR1 LNHDA, CDR2 SQIVND (reference sequence). This CDR3 is built from 16 residues. V lost 1 base to trimming and J lost 3 bases; unmatched junction nucleotides: 6. The assay was immunoSEQ multiplex PCR, and TCRdb's table has in-frame clones only and misses some. Of 40,000 to 55,000 clones listed, 85% to 95% are singletons. The sample consisted of CD4+ or CD8+ T cells sorted from blood, taken in a trial of the OX40 agonist ivuxolimab. This chain links TRBV19 with TRBJ1-5, with 7 nucleotides matching TRBD1. The receptor comes from an adult with an advanced solid tumor such as melanoma, head and neck, liver or kidney cancer. CDR3 nucleotides: TGTGCCAGTAGTATAGCCGCAGGGGGGGTCAATCAGCCCCAGCATTTT. This encodes CASSIAAGGVNQPQHF. Filled out from reference TRBV19 and TRBJ1-5, the complete variable domain reads DGGITQSPKYLFRKEGQNVTLSCEQNLNHDAMYWYRQDPGQGLRLIYYSQIVNDFQKGDIAEGYSVSREKKESFPLTVTSAQKNPTAFYLCASSIAAGGVNQPQHFGDGTRLSIL.